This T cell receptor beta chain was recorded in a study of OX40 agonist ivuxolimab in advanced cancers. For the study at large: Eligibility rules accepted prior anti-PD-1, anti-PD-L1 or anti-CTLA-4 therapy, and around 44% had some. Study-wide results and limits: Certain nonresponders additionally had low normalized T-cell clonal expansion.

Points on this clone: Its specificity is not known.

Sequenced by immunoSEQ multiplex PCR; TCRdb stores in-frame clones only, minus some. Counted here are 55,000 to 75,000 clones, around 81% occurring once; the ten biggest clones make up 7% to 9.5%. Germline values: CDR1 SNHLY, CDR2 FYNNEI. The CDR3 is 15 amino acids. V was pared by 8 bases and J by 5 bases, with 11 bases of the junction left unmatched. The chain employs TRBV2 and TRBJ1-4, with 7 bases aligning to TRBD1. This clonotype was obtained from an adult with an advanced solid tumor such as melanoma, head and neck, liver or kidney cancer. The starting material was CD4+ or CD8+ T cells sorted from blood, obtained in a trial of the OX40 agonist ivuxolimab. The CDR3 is CASGEQGPSNEKLFF. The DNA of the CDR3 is TGTGCCAGCGGGGAACAGGGGCCATCGAATGAAAAACTGTTTTTT.